Here is one T cell receptor (beta chain) with its context. Its antigen target is currently unknown. No base qualities exist here, and no much larger clone lies one base off it. The data originate from a study of blood T cell repertoires in COVID-19 (dated by TCRdb to 2020 to 2022). With regard to the full study: The collaborator samples originated in the United States, Italy and Spain and spanned the acute and convalescent phases of COVID-19. The material from the prospective study consisted of cDNA or gDNA derived from T cells, B-cell-depleted T cells, or PBMCs. Deeply sampled blood TCRbeta repertoires from subjects exposed to, actively infected with, or recovered from COVID-19 were included in the dataset. The repertoires were released in a freely available public database meant as a resource for research on the immune response to SARS-CoV-2. Samples came from the ongoing ImmuneRACE study (first 160 participants) plus 1,254 subjects from 6 global collaborators. Nearly every sample came with metadata listing a de-identified subject ID, COVID-19 status, age in years and sex. HLA class I and class II types, where available, came from metadata supplied by the sample provider rather than from assay-based typing.

The collaborating institutions used their own protocols to collect whole blood in K2EDTA tubes. For TCRbeta analysis, collaborator samples were shipped as frozen whole blood, as isolated PBMCs, or as DNA extracted from either sample type. TCRbeta CDR3 regions were amplified from genomic DNA using the immunoSEQ Assay, a bias-controlled multiplex PCR. The original methods were these. Within the assay, amplification of reference gene primers was used to estimate how many nucleated cells each sample contained. Sequence reads were collapsed and filtered to measure the absolute abundance of every unique TCRbeta CDR3 rearrangement. For each sample, productive Simpson clonality was calculated as the square root of Simpson's diversity index over productive rearrangements. TCRdb holds this immuneACCESS table with in-frame rearrangements only. Some clones are missing; in checked studies, unresolved V genes explain under half, and the rest has no known cause. V, J and clone size derive from that table, while D and trimming were established from the DNA sequence. This sample lists about 300,000 clones; around 90% were detected once. The leading ten clones occupy 1% to 1.5% of the sample.

General findings and caveats noted by the study authors: Clinical and demographic metadata were provided uncurated, with the amount varying by source and participant.

Its CDR3 holds 16 amino acids, cysteine through phenylalanine. Of the read, only the CDR3 DNA is kept; its 48 bases are in frame from base 1. Trimming takes 2 bases off V and 4 bases off J; junction bases not matched to a gene: 9. Taken from the germline V gene (reference sequence), the CDR1 and CDR2 loops are SEHNR and FQNEAQ. The sample consisted of peripheral blood. The chain couples TRBV7-9 to TRBJ1-2, with 8 bases aligning to TRBD1. The TCR was taken from an older man with acute or convalescent COVID-19. The CDR3: CASSLRTGTGLYGYTF. The DNA sequence is TGTGCCAGCAGCTTACGTACCGGGACAGGCCTCTATGGCTACACCTTC.